This T cell receptor beta chain was profiled in a study of blood T cells in healthy people across ages. Study conclusions and caveats: Total diversity from one million sequenced T cells was likely underestimated. A roughly linear age-dependent decrease characterized TCR beta diversity per million T cells.

Every participating donor contributed approximately 10 milliliters of peripheral blood through a draw. Then a second PCR, running about 6 to 12 cycles, was carried out with a sample-barcoded 5' primer and a J-beta primer mix. No fewer than 2.5 million CDR3-containing paired-end reads came from each sample. MiXCR was run by TCRdb on the 5' RACE reads, yielding one entry per CDR3 protein. The sample consists of some 690,000 distinct CDR3 sequences, about 24% of them appearing once. Germline-derived CDR1 and CDR2 are DFQATT and SNEGSKA (reference sequence). Trimming cost V 0 bases and J 3 bases, with 11 bases left between them. The CDR3 covers 14 residues. This clonotype has a handful of counts. Its target is unknown.

The sequencing sample was made of blood. The TCR comes from a man aged 65-85 years in good health. The rearrangement joins TRBV20-1 to TRBJ1-1, with D unresolved. The CDR3 loop reads CSAREGGKDTEAFF. The CDR3 DNA is TGCAGTGCTAGAGAAGGAGGGAAGGACACTGAAGCTTTCTTT.